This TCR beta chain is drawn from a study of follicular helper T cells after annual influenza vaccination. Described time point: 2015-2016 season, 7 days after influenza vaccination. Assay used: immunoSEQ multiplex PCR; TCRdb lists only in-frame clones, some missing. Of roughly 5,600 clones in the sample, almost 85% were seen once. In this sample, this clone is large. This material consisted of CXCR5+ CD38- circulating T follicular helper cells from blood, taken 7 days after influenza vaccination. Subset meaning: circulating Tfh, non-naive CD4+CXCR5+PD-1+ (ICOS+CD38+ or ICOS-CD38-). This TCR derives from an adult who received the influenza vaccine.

CDR3 protein: CASSFRGALEVYEQFF. CDR3 DNA sequence: TGTGCCAGCAGCTTTCGGGGGGCCTTGGAGGTGTATGAGCAGTTCTTC. The chain joins TRBV7-3 to TRBJ2-1, with D possibly TRBD2 on 7 matching bases. This CDR3 region has 16 residues. Between the trimmed V and J ends, which lost 3 bases and 8 bases, there was a span of 20 bases. Germline loops: CDR1 SGHTA, CDR2 FQGTGA.